The 14 T cell receptor beta chains below come from one sample, sequenced in a study of spatial heterogeneity in lung cancer. TCRdb used MiXCR to reprocess the 5' RACE reads, holding one entry per CDR3 protein. Of 40,000 to 45,000 distinct CDR3 sequences in the sample, roughly an eighth were seen once. Sample time point: sample taken at primary tumor resection. Material for sequencing was whole RNA from tumor, nontumor lung or frozen PBMC, left unsorted. Sequencing used PBMCs, obtained at surgery. The receptors derive from a male donor with early-stage non-small cell lung cancer.

This clonotype came up many times. The chain is built from TRBV5-1 and TRBJ1-5; D gene uncertain. Germline values: CDR1 SGHRS, CDR2 YFSETQ. The V end lost 6 bases, the J end lost 11 bases, and 9 bases lay between the germline ends. CDR3 length: 10 residues. CDR3 amino acids: CASTSRTQHF. In DNA, the CDR3 is TGCGCCAGCACCTCCAGAACCCAGCATTTT.

The gene calls are TRBV6-5 and TRBJ2-7; D tentatively reads TRBD1 or TRBD2 (5 bases each). Germline CDR1 and CDR2: MNHEY and SVGAGI. The CDR3 totals 14 residues. The V gene lost 4 bases and the J gene lost 7 bases, with 17 bases spanning the gap. In nucleotides, the CDR3 is TGTGCCAGCAGTTTATCCGGGGCAACGCGAGAGCAGTACTTC. As protein: CASSLSGATREQYF.

V usage is TRBV7-3 and J usage is TRBJ2-2; D is perhaps TRBD1 (5 bases). V lost 1 base and J 3 bases, leaving 12 bases between the germline ends. The CDR3 loop spans 16 amino acids. Germline V lookup: CDR1 SGHTA, CDR2 FQGTGA. The CDR3 region has the DNA TGTGCCAGCAGCTTAAGGTTAGGGGATGACACCGGGGAGCTGTTTTTT. Translation: CASSLRLGDDTGELFF.

The rearrangement joins TRBV28 to TRBJ2-1; 11 bases match TRBD2. The V gene's germline CDR1 is MDHEN and CDR2 SYDVKM. Trimming cost V 6 bases and J 8 bases; bases outside gene matches: 9. The CDR3 is made up of 15 amino acids. CDR3 DNA: TGTGCCAGCAGCCCCACTAGCGGGAGTTCGTATGAGCAGTTCTTC. It codes for CASSPTSGSSYEQFF.

This clonotype was picked up a small number of times. This chain links TRBV7-8 with TRBJ1-1; 8 bases are shared with TRBD1. Losses at the gene ends were 5 bases for V and 3 bases for J; bases not matched to a gene: 11. The V gene's germline CDR1 is SGHVS and CDR2 FQNEAQ. The CDR3 contains 16 residues. Here the CDR3 DNA reads TGTGCCAGCAGCACCTGGACAGGGCCTGGGGACACTGAAGCTTTCTTT. Protein: CASSTWTGPGDTEAFF.

This chain connects TRBV24-1 to TRBJ1-2; D unclear. CDR1 and CDR2 from the germline V gene are KGHDR and SFDVKD. The CDR3 covers 12 residues. Trimming shortened V by 7 bases and J by 4 bases, and 9 bases separated the two germline ends. The CDR3 region has the DNA TGTGCCACCAGCCGGGAAGGCTATGGCTACACCTTC. Translated: CATSREGYGYTF.

The V and J genes are TRBV18 and TRBJ2-7; possibly TRBD2 for D (5 bases). V was cut by 5 bases and J by 3 bases, with 8 bases left in between. The CDR3 is made up of 12 amino acids. Germline assignment: CDR1 KGHSH and CDR2 LQKENI. The CDR3 loop reads CASSAGDYEQYF. CDR3 bases: TGTGCCAGCTCAGCCGGGGACTACGAGCAGTACTTC. Complete variable domain (other parts from reference TRBV18 and TRBJ2-7): NAGVMQNPRHLVRRRGQEARLRCSPMKGHSHVYWYRQLPEEGLKFMVYLQKENIIDESGMPKERFSAEFPKEGPSILRIQQVVRGDSAAYFCASSAGDYEQYFGPGTRLTVT.

The chain links TRBV5-1 to TRBJ2-6, with D tentatively TRBD1 (5 bases). This CDR3 region has 15 residues. Germline lookup yields CDR1 SGHRS and CDR2 YFSETQ. V lost 4 bases, J lost 0 bases, and 8 bases lay in between. Here the CDR3 DNA reads TGCGCCAGCAGCGTGACAGTCTCTGGGGCCAACGTCCTGACTTTC. Translation gives CASSVTVSGANVLTF. Full variable domain (remainder filled in from reference TRBV5-1 and TRBJ2-6): KAGVTQTPRYLIKTRGQQVTLSCSPISGHRSVSWYQQTPGQGLQFLFEYFSETQRNKGNFPGRFSGRQFSNSRSEMNVSTLELGDSALYLCASSVTVSGANVLTFGAGSRLTVL.

This clonotype was seen ten or more times. The chain carries TRBV7-8 and TRBJ2-7; perhaps TRBD2 as D (5 bases). Germline assignment: CDR1 SGHVS and CDR2 FQNEAQ. The V end was cut by 3 bases, the J end by 0 bases, with 9 bases between. This CDR3 is 14 amino acids long. The CDR3 sequence is CASSFTDFSYEQYF. CDR3 nucleotide sequence: TGTGCCAGCAGCTTCACGGACTTCTCCTACGAGCAGTACTTC.

The V and J genes are TRBV6-2 or TRBV6-3 and TRBJ2-2; 7 nucleotides align to TRBD1. This CDR3 spans 15 amino acids. With V trimmed by 4 bases and J by 3 bases, 5 bases remained unmatched. Germline-derived CDR1 and CDR2 are MNHEY and SVGEGT. In DNA, the CDR3 is TGTGCCAGCAGTTTCTCAGGGGGATACACCGGGGAGCTGTTTTTT. Its protein product is CASSFSGGYTGELFF.

This clonotype has just a few counts. The V call is TRBV6-5, the J call TRBJ2-5, with TRBD1 matching 8 bases. The CDR3 is made up of 14 amino acids. CDR1 and CDR2 from the germline V gene are MNHEY and SVGAGI. The J segment lost 9 bases and the V segment lost 5 bases, leaving 11 bases of the junction unmatched. The CDR3 loop reads CASSPDRGGPAQYF. DNA of the CDR3: TGTGCCAGCAGTCCTGACAGGGGCGGCCCTGCCCAGTACTTC.

V gene TRBV29-1 combines with J gene TRBJ2-3; D is unresolved. The CDR3 is 12 residues long. Germline-derived CDR1 and CDR2 are SQVTM and ANQGSEA. V shed 8 bases and J shed 6 bases, with 15 bases lying between them. CDR3 DNA: TGCAGCTCCTCCCGGACGTCCGATACGCAGTATTTT. Its protein is CSSSRTSDTQYF.

This clonotype has only a few counts. This chain uses TRBV25-1 with TRBJ1-1, with TRBD1 matching 8 bases. The CDR3 loop spans 15 amino acids. V lost 3 bases and J lost 4; bases outside the gene matches: 7. The germline gives CDR1 MGHDK, CDR2 SYGVNS. In DNA, the CDR3 is TGTGCCAGCAGTGACCCTGGACAGGGTGCCACTGAAGCTTTCTTT. Amino acid sequence: CASSDPGQGATEAFF.

The table lists this clonotype with a few counts. The chain joins TRBV20-1 to TRBJ1-5; D is ambiguous. Germline assignment: CDR1 DFQATT and CDR2 SNEGSKA (reference sequence). V shed 0 bases and J shed 0 bases, with 12 bases lying between them. The CDR3 is made up of 16 amino acids. CDR3 DNA sequence: TGCAGTGCTAGAGATGGGCAGTATTATAGCAATCAGCCCCAGCATTTT. This codes for CSARDGQYYSNQPQHF.